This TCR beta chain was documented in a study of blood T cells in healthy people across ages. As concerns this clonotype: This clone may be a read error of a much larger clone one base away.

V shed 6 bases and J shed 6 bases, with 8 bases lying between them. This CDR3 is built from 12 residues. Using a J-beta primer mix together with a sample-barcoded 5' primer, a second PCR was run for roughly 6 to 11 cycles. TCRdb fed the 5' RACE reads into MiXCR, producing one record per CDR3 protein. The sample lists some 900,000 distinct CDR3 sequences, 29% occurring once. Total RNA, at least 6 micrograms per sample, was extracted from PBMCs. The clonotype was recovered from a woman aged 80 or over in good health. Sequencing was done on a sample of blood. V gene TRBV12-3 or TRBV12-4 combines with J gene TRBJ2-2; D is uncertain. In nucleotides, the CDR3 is TGTGCCAGCAGCATGGGCCCCGGGGAGCTGTTTTTT. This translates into CASSMGPGELFF.